Listed below are T cell receptor beta chains from one sample, sequenced in a study of metastatic and nonmetastatic thyroid tumors. TCRdb re-called the PCR reads via MiXCR. The sample carries roughly 10,000 clones, 20% to 25% recorded once. The sequencing input was adjacent normal tissue. The receptors were sampled from a female donor with papillary thyroid cancer or a benign thyroid nodule (not recorded which). Some clones in this sample may be carry-over from other donors' samples. CDR3s include the opening cysteine and the closing phenylalanine or tryptophan. A D gene is named only where the DNA matches it firmly. Where a row states a size, it is once, few, many or the class of an expanded clone; other rows omit it.

v_gene	d_gene	abundance	j_gene	CDR3aa	CDR3nt
TRBV15	.	few	TRBJ1-6	CATSRDFGSPLHF	TGTGCCACCAGCAGAGATTTTGGTTCACCCCTCCACTTT
TRBV28	.	few	TRBJ1-1	CASSFLSGGRIMAEAFF	TGTGCCAGCAGCTTCCTGAGTGGGGGACGCATTATGGCTGAAGCTTTCTTT
TRBV5-6	TRBD1	.	TRBJ1-2	CASSTGQGGRNYGYTF	TGTGCCAGCAGCACGGGACAGGGCGGGCGTAACTATGGCTACACCTTC
TRBV6-1	.	few	TRBJ1-2	CASAPGGNYGYTF	TGTGCCAGCGCCCCCGGGGGCAACTATGGCTACACCTTC
TRBV24-1	TRBD2	medium-sized	TRBJ2-1	CATSDPGLAGGNEQFF	TGTGCCACCAGTGACCCCGGACTAGCGGGAGGCAATGAGCAGTTCTTC
TRBV19	.	.	TRBJ1-2	CASRTLDRRVYGYTF	TGTGCCAGTAGGACACTAGACAGGCGGGTGTATGGCTACACCTTC
TRBV24-1	.	many	TRBJ1-4	CATSERGVANEKLFF	TGTGCCACCAGTGAGAGGGGAGTGGCTAATGAAAAACTGTTTTTT
TRBV7-2	.	many	TRBJ2-6	CASSLADSGANVLTF	TGTGCCAGCAGCTTAGCAGACTCTGGGGCCAACGTCCTGACTTTC
TRBV20-1	.	many	TRBJ2-7	CSARQANYEQYF	TGCAGTGCCCGACAGGCAAACTACGAGCAGTACTTC
TRBV4-3	.	many	TRBJ2-3	CASSYGIIYADTQYF	TGCGCCAGCAGCTATGGGATCATTTATGCCGATACGCAGTATTTT
TRBV20-1	.	many	TRBJ2-7	CSARDPRESYEQYF	TGCAGTGCTAGAGATCCTCGGGAGTCCTACGAGCAGTACTTC
TRBV4-2	TRBD1	.	TRBJ1-2	CASSQGDRGSCYTF	TGTGCCAGCAGCCAGGGCGACAGGGGGAGTTGCTACACCTTC
TRBV7-8	TRBD2	.	TRBJ2-5	CASSLSASGRETQYF	TGTGCCAGCAGCTTATCAGCTAGCGGGAGGGAGACCCAGTACTTC
TRBV6-2/TRBV6-3	.	few	TRBJ1-2	CASSSLRSRLASNYGYTF	TGTGCCAGCAGTTCACTACGGTCCCGCTTGGCCTCTAACTATGGCTACACCTTC
TRBV5-8	.	.	TRBJ1-2	CASSLDEDAGYTF	TGTGCCAGCAGCTTGGATGAAGACGCCGGCTACACCTTC
TRBV28	.	medium-sized	TRBJ1-1	CASSHQREYVSEAFF	TGTGCCAGCAGTCATCAAAGGGAGTACGTTTCGGAAGCTTTCTTT
TRBV6-1	TRBD2	few	TRBJ2-1	CASRTGLADSYGEQFF	TGTGCCAGCAGGACGGGACTAGCCGACTCCTACGGTGAGCAGTTCTTC